This T cell receptor beta chain came from a study of shared clonotypes between healthy human individuals. Study observations and caveats: Generally, naive subsets (rather than memory subsets) showed larger estimated richness. At large depth, rarefaction still showed sorted-subset sequencing to be incomplete.

Each PCR replicate from the sorted subsets contained 150 to 200 ng DNA, which is about 30,000 T cell genomes. The protocol was immunoSEQ multiplex PCR, while the TCRdb copy is restricted to in-frame clones and leaves out a portion. The sample yields roughly 2.5 million clones, roughly nine tenths seen once. As to this clone: What it binds is unknown.

All of the donors resided in Nashville, Tennessee, and each was a Caucasian adult. The germline V gene encodes CDR1 GTSNPN and CDR2 SVGIG (reference sequence). The length of the CDR3 is 15 residues. J gave up 2 bases and V 1 base, and 7 bases lay outside the gene matches. Input material: naive CD4+ T cells sorted from blood. Noted subset: CD45RA+ positively selected. This receptor was identified in a young man in good health. The J gene is TRBJ2-5, the V gene TRBV30; 7 nucleotides align to TRBD2. CDR3 in DNA: TGTGCCTGGAGTGCGGCGGGAGTAAGGCAAGAGACCCAGTACTTC. Protein: CAWSAAGVRQETQYF.